This entry lists 20 T cell receptor beta chains sequenced from one sample in a study of cytomegalovirus exposure and HLA in healthy donors. PCR amplification relied on 60 Vbeta primers (plus 13 Jbeta primers). Some clones are missing from TCRdb's copy, which holds only in-frame ones; the method was immunoSEQ multiplex PCR. The data contain around 260,000 clones, approximately 80% of them singletons. The sequencing input was PBMCs. The receptors stem from a girl aged 2 to 10 in good health and CMV-seronegative.

The chain carries TRBV29-1 and TRBJ2-1; D unclear. The CDR3 consists of 13 residues. Germline CDR1 is SQVTM and CDR2 is ANQGSEA. The germline V and J ends were trimmed by 6 bases and 8 bases, with 17 bases remaining between them. The CDR3 DNA reads TGCAGCGTCGCACTAAGCTATTGGGATGAGCAGTTCTTC. It yields the protein CSVALSYWDEQFF.

Worth noting for this clone: The sample contains more than one DNA sequence encoding this CDR3. The chain combines TRBV28 with TRBJ1-1; D might be TRBD1 (6 bases). The germline V gene has CDR1 MDHEN and CDR2 SYDVKM. The ends were cut back, 6 bases at V and 1 base at J, with 12 bases in the middle. This CDR3 is 14 amino acids long. CDR3 amino acids: CASSLTGTNTEAFF. The CDR3 DNA reads as TGTGCCAGCAGCCTGACAGGAACGAACACTGAAGCTTTCTTT.

This rearrangement joins TRBV28 to TRBJ2-7; D is possibly TRBD2 (6 bases). The CDR3 spans 14 residues. Germline V lookup: CDR1 MDHEN, CDR2 SYDVKM. V was shortened by 2 bases and J by 1 base, with 9 bases between the two germline ends. Written as DNA, the CDR3 is TGTGCCAGCAGTTTAATCGGGGGTTCCTACGAGCAGTACTTC. This sequence encodes CASSLIGGSYEQYF.

Points on this clone: In the same sample, other DNA sequences code for this CDR3. J is TRBJ2-7 and V is TRBV9, with a tentative D call TRBD2 (6 bases). Trimming cost V 2 bases and J 4 bases, with 13 bases left between them. The CDR3 has 14 residues. CDR1 and CDR2 from the germline V gene are SGDLS and YYNGEE. CDR3 amino acids: CASSVGGAVYEQYF. CDR3 DNA: TGTGCCAGCAGCGTCGGCGGGGCGGTATACGAGCAGTACTTC.

This chain links TRBV6-1 with TRBJ1-1; 8 nucleotides agree with TRBD1. The CDR3 extends over 14 amino acids. The V and J ends lost 6 bases and 1 base, in that order; junction bases with no gene match: 4. Germline-derived CDR1 and CDR2 are MNHNS and SASEGT. The CDR3 DNA is TGTGCCAGCAGCCGACAGGGGACGAACACTGAAGCTTTCTTT. It encodes CASSRQGTNTEAFF.

The V and J genes are TRBV29-1 and TRBJ1-2, with 9 bases aligning to TRBD1. CDR3 length equals 14 residues. Germline-derived CDR1 and CDR2 are SQVTM and ANQGSEA. J was trimmed by 5 bases and V by 3 bases; bases with no gene match: 7. CDR3 in DNA: TGCAGCGTTGATGGGGGACAGGGTGGATATGGCTACACCTTC. It codes for CSVDGGQGGYGYTF.

This clone has a handful of counts. The rearrangement uses TRBV7-3 and TRBJ2-7; weak D call: TRBD2 (5 bases). Germline-derived CDR1 and CDR2 are SGHTA and FQGTGA. This CDR3 is 14 amino acids long. V lost 5 bases, J lost 2 bases, and 13 bases lay in between. CDR3 bases: TGTGCCAGCAGCAAAACCCCCGGGGCCTACGAGCAGTACTTC. Protein sequence: CASSKTPGAYEQYF.

This clone was observed a few times. The CDR3 sequence: CASSERGVRGTYNSPLHF. Written as DNA, the CDR3 is TGTGCCAGCAGCGAACGGGGTGTCCGGGGAACCTATAATTCACCCCTCCACTTT. V usage is TRBV2 and J usage is TRBJ1-6, with D unresolved. Germline lookup yields CDR1 SNHLY and CDR2 FYNNEI. The CDR3 covers 18 residues. The germline V and J ends were trimmed by 6 bases and 2 bases, with 20 bases remaining between them.

J is TRBJ2-3 and V is TRBV4-1, with D possibly matching TRBD2 (6 bases). Trimming took off 5 bases at V and 3 bases at J, with 12 bases between the two ends. The CDR3 runs 14 residues. Germline CDR1 MGHRA, CDR2 YSYEKL. The CDR3 bases are TGCGCCAGCAGCAGACTAGGCCCGACAGATACGCAGTATTTT. Translated: CASSRLGPTDTQYF.

V usage is TRBV6-5 and J usage is TRBJ1-4; D may be TRBD1 (5 bases). Germline V CDR1 and CDR2: MNHEY, SVGAGI. Trimming removed 7 bases from V and 12 bases from J, with 21 bases in between. The CDR3 spans 14 residues. The CDR3 loop reads CASTKQEFVGELFF. The CDR3 DNA follows: TGTGCCAGCACTAAACAGGAGTTCGTCGGAGAACTGTTTTTT.

The rearrangement uses TRBV10-1 and TRBJ2-1, with D perhaps TRBD1 (5 bases). Trimming cost V 8 bases and J 0 bases, with 11 bases left between them. CDR3 length: 14 residues. CDR1 is WNHNN, CDR2 SYGVQD, per germline (reference sequence). CDR3 DNA sequence: TGCGCCAGCCCAGGGTCCAGCTCCTACAATGAGCAGTTCTTC. This encodes CASPGSSSYNEQFF.

This clone was counted only a few times. The chain links TRBV2 to TRBJ2-7; D unclear. This CDR3 is built from 15 residues. Germline V gene sequence: CDR1 SNHLY, CDR2 FYNNEI. V lost 7 bases, J lost 0 bases, and 16 bases lay in between. The CDR3 sequence: CASTPEAEPSYEQYF. In DNA form, the CDR3 reads TGTGCCAGCACCCCTGAGGCGGAGCCCTCCTACGAGCAGTACTTC.

The rearrangement joins TRBV21-1 to TRBJ1-1; the table gives TRBD1 as D, unverified against the DNA. TRBV21-1 is tagged as a pseudogene. The CDR3 is 14 residues long. The CDR3 sequence is CASSSQQGAREAFF. CDR3 coding DNA: TGTGCCAGCAGCAGTCAACAGGGGGCGCGTGAAGCTTTCTTT.

The gene calls are TRBV29-1 and TRBJ2-7, with 7 bases matching TRBD2. V lost 7 bases to trimming and J lost 2 bases; unmatched junction nucleotides: 5. The CDR3 has 12 residues. Germline V CDR1 and CDR2: SQVTM, ANQGSEA. The CDR3 bases are TGCAGCGCTACGGGAGGCACCTACGAGCAGTACTTC. As protein: CSATGGTYEQYF.

The V and J genes are TRBV4-2 and TRBJ2-1, with 8 positions matching TRBD1. V was clipped by 4 bases and J by 6 bases; unmatched bases: 17. Germline lookup yields CDR1 LGHNA and CDR2 YNFKEQ. This CDR3 has 18 amino acids. The CDR3: CASSLSPRGRGQANEQFF. The CDR3 DNA reads TGTGCCAGCAGCCTCTCACCCCGTGGCAGGGGGCAGGCCAATGAGCAGTTCTTC.

The chain has TRBV6-5 and TRBJ1-2; the D gene is possibly TRBD1 (6 bases). The CDR3 length is 14 residues. Between the trimmed V and J ends, which lost 5 bases and 3 bases, there was a span of 13 bases. From germline, CDR1 is MNHEY and CDR2 SVGAGI. The CDR3 nucleotides read TGTGCCAGCAGTCACAGGGTTGGGTACTATGGCTACACCTTC. This encodes CASSHRVGYYGYTF.

This chain joins TRBV4-2 and TRBJ1-1; D remains ambiguous. Trimming stripped 2 bases from V and 0 bases from J, with 7 bases between. Germline CDR1 is LGHNA and CDR2 is YNFKEQ. This CDR3 is 14 amino acids long. For the CDR3, the DNA is TGTGCCAGCAGCCAAAACAGTCTGAACACTGAAGCTTTCTTT. This translates into CASSQNSLNTEAFF.

The V and J genes are TRBV18 and TRBJ2-5, with TRBD2 matching 8 bases. This CDR3 comprises 16 residues. V was pared by 2 bases and J by 5 bases, with 10 bases of the junction left unmatched. Germline values: CDR1 KGHSH, CDR2 LQKENI. CDR3 DNA: TGTGCCAGCTCACCAGCGGGGACTAGTGCGGGGGAGACCCAGTACTTC. It translates to CASSPAGTSAGETQYF.

This clone was observed a few times. This chain joins TRBV5-6 and TRBJ2-6; D gene unclear. The germline V gene has CDR1 SGHDT and CDR2 YYEEEE. V was trimmed by 2 bases and J by 0 bases, leaving 12 bases between them. CDR3 length: 17 amino acids. The CDR3 nucleotides are TGTGCCAGCAGCTTAAGAGGCCACTTCTCTGGGGCCAACGTCCTGACTTTC. Residues: CASSLRGHFSGANVLTF. Drawing the rest from reference TRBV5-6 and TRBJ2-6, the complete variable domain is DAGVTQSPTHLIKTRGQQVTLRCSPKSGHDTVSWYQQALGQGPQFIFQYYEEEERQRGNFPDRFSGHQFPNYSSELNVNALLLGDSALYLCASSLRGHFSGANVLTFGAGSRLTVL.

The rearrangement uses TRBV21-1 and TRBJ2-5; the listed D gene, TRBD2, was not tested against the DNA. TRBJ2-7 matches the DNA end more closely, so the J call is doubtful. TRBV21-1 is labeled a pseudogene. This CDR3 is built from 14 residues. CDR3 in amino acids: CACQSPVSSYEQYF. The CDR3 nucleotides read TGTGCCTGCCAATCCCCGGTTTCCTCCTACGAGCAGTACTTC.